These 23 T cell receptor beta chains were all obtained from the same sample, sequenced in a study of T cell responses to AZD1222 COVID-19 vaccine. Only in-frame clones appear in the TCRdb table, and some are missing; sequencing was by immunoSEQ multiplex PCR. The repertoire consists of some 47,000 clones, with approximately 86% occurring once and the leading ten covering about 50%. The sample here was peripheral blood, taken on day 0 of AZD1222 vaccination. These receptors all stem from an adult in good health.

V usage is TRBV6-5 and J usage is TRBJ1-1; D is unclear. V dropped 5 bases and J dropped 0 bases, with 10 bases sitting between them. The CDR3 contains 14 residues. In germline, CDR1 is MNHEY, CDR2 SVGAGI. The chain's CDR3 is CASSQQIMNTEAFF. In DNA, the CDR3 is TGTGCCAGCAGTCAACAGATCATGAACACTGAAGCTTTCTTT.

The chain has TRBV13 and TRBJ1-4; TRBD1 agrees at 9 bases. There are 14 residues in the CDR3. The V segment lost 5 bases and the J segment 7 bases; nucleotides outside the gene matches: 5. The V gene's germline CDR1 is PRHDT and CDR2 FYEKMQ (reference sequence). The CDR3 reads CASSPWDRVEKLFF. The CDR3 region has the DNA TGTGCCAGCAGCCCGTGGGACAGGGTTGAAAAACTGTTTTTT.

The rearrangement uses TRBV14 and TRBJ1-5; D is undetermined. CDR3 length equals 15 residues. The V end was cut by 5 bases, the J end by 0 bases, with 11 bases between. Germline V gene data show CDR1 as SGHDN and CDR2 as FVKESK. This CDR3 is CASSFRVISNQPQHF. Written as DNA, the CDR3 is TGTGCCAGCAGCTTTAGGGTTATTAGCAATCAGCCCCAGCATTTT.

This clone was observed a single time. The J gene is TRBJ2-3, the V gene TRBV2, with D hard to call. V gave up 5 bases and J gave up 2 bases, with 2 bases separating them. The CDR3 contains 11 residues. Germline V gives CDR1 SNHLY, CDR2 FYNNEI. The chain's CDR3 is CASSSTDTQYF. In DNA form, the CDR3 reads TGTGCCAGCAGTTCCACAGATACGCAGTATTTT.

The gene calls are TRBV10-3 and TRBJ2-7, with 7 bases matching TRBD1. The CDR3 loop spans 14 amino acids. Looked up from germline, CDR1 is ENHRY and CDR2 is SYGVKD. V gave up 5 bases and J gave up 0 bases; unmatched junction bases: 4. CDR3 amino acids: CAISTDRVSYEQYF. The CDR3 DNA reads TGTGCCATCAGTACCGACAGGGTCTCCTACGAGCAGTACTTC.

The rearrangement uses TRBV5-5 and TRBJ2-3, with D maybe TRBD2 (6 bases). The CDR3 covers 16 residues. Germline V gives CDR1 SGHKS, CDR2 YYEKEE (reference sequence). V lost 4 bases and J lost 3, with 18 bases in between. CDR3 amino acids: CASSAGGGMRTDTQYF. The CDR3 nucleotides are TGTGCCAGCAGCGCGGGTGGGGGGATGAGGACAGATACGCAGTATTTT.

Here the CDR3 reads CAIRYRDGEQYF. DNA for the CDR3: TGTGCCATCAGGTACAGGGATGGCGAGCAGTACTTC. The chain recombines TRBV10-3 with TRBJ2-7, with a tentative D call TRBD1 (6 bases). Germline V gives CDR1 ENHRY, CDR2 SYGVKD. CDR3 length: 12 amino acids. The V end was cut by 6 bases, the J end by 6 bases, with 12 bases between.

This chain joins TRBV3-1 (or the pseudogene TRBV3-2) and TRBJ2-1, with no clear D. Germline CDR1 LGHDT, CDR2 YNNKEL (reference sequence). Trimming took off 0 bases at V and 6 bases at J, with 0 bases between the two ends. The CDR3 length is 11 residues. CDR3 nucleotide sequence: TGTGCCAGCAGCCAAGACAATGAGCAGTTCTTC. Translating gives CASSQDNEQFF.

The rearrangement uses TRBV18 and TRBJ2-5; D may be TRBD1 (6 bases). CDR3 length: 13 residues. With 3 bases removed from V and 5 bases from J, the gap between germline ends came to 10 bases. Germline V lookup: CDR1 KGHSH, CDR2 LQKENI. The chain's CDR3 is CASSPGQKETQYF. The CDR3 DNA is TGTGCCAGCTCACCCGGACAGAAGGAGACCCAGTACTTC.

The V and J genes are TRBV27 and TRBJ1-2; the match to TRBD1 covers 7 bases. The CDR3 extends over 16 amino acids. The germline gives CDR1 MNHEY, CDR2 SMNVEV (reference sequence). The J segment lost 0 bases and the V segment lost 5 bases, leaving 9 bases of the junction unmatched. CDR3 sequence: CASSPRQGGSNYGYTF. The CDR3 region has the DNA TGTGCCAGCAGTCCCAGACAGGGTGGGTCTAACTATGGCTACACCTTC.

The chain couples TRBV7-9 to TRBJ1-2; no reliable D call. The V gene lost 3 bases and the J gene lost 5 bases, with 7 bases spanning the gap. CDR3 length equals 12 residues. The germline V gene has CDR1 SEHNR and CDR2 FQNEAQ (reference sequence). CDR3 nucleotides: TGTGCCAGCAGCTTGGCTGATTATGGCTACACCTTC. As protein: CASSLADYGYTF.

The chain recombines TRBV28 with TRBJ1-6; TRBD1 agrees at 9 bases. The CDR3 loop spans 14 amino acids. Germline CDR1 is MDHEN and CDR2 is SYDVKM. Trimming at V came to 8 bases and at J to 11 bases, leaving 10 bases not matched to a gene. CDR3 DNA sequence: TGTGCCAGCGGCTCCGGGACAGGGTTTACACCCCTCCACTTT. It specifies CASGSGTGFTPLHF. The full variable domain, in which reference TRBV28 and TRBJ1-6 provide the parts outside the CDR3, is DVKVTQSSRYLVKRTGEKVFLECVQDMDHENMFWYRQDPGLGLRLIYFSYDVKMKEKGDIPEGYSVSREKKERFSLILESASTNQTSMYLCASGSGTGFTPLHFGNGTRLTVT.

The gene calls are TRBV15 and TRBJ1-2; the D gene is possibly TRBD1 (6 bases). The CDR3 consists of 14 residues. Germline V gene data show CDR1 as LNHNV and CDR2 as YYDKDF (reference sequence). Between the trimmed V and J ends, which lost 3 bases and 4 bases, there was a span of 12 bases. CDR3 sequence: CATSRDSLPYGYTF. In DNA form, the CDR3 reads TGTGCCACCAGCAGGGACAGTCTCCCCTATGGCTACACCTTC.

J is TRBJ1-2 and V is TRBV15; 7 nucleotides line up with TRBD1. This CDR3 comprises 12 residues. Germline V lookup: CDR1 LNHNV, CDR2 YYDKDF (reference sequence). The V gene end was trimmed by 4 bases and the J gene end by 8 bases; junction bases not matched to a gene: 4. CDR3 amino acids: CATSTDRVGYTF. The CDR3 nucleotides are TGTGCCACCAGCACTGACAGGGTCGGCTACACCTTC.

This clone has just one count. The chain is built from TRBV12-3 or TRBV12-4 and TRBJ2-7, with D possibly called TRBD1 or TRBD2 (6 bases each). V was shortened by 1 base and J by 6 bases, with 7 bases between the two germline ends. The CDR3 totals 12 residues. CDR3 nucleotide sequence: TGTGCCAGCAGTTTAGGGGGGGCCGAGCAGTACTTC. Translated, it gives CASSLGGAEQYF.

The CDR3 bases are TGTGCCAGCAGTTTAGTAGTGAACACTGAAGCTTTCTTT. Its translation: CASSLVVNTEAFF. This rearrangement joins TRBV27 to TRBJ1-1; D is unresolved. CDR1 is MNHEY, CDR2 SMNVEV, per germline (reference sequence). The CDR3 extends over 13 amino acids. V gave up 2 bases and J gave up 0 bases, with 4 bases separating them.

The rearrangement links TRBV5-1 to TRBJ2-7; D possibly corresponds to TRBD1 (6 bases). Germline CDR1 is SGHRS and CDR2 is YFSETQ. The CDR3 has 14 amino acids. V lost 2 bases, J lost 3 bases, and 12 bases lay in between. The CDR3 reads CASSLGGHHYEQYF. DNA of the CDR3: TGCGCCAGCAGCTTAGGGGGACATCACTACGAGCAGTACTTC.

The V and J genes are TRBV21-1 and TRBJ2-1; the DNA was not compared with TRBD1, the D call given in the table. TRBV21-1 is marked as a pseudogene. The CDR3 spans 16 residues. The CDR3 coding sequence is TGTGCCAGCAGCAAAGGATTGTTGTGGCCTGCTGCTGAGCAGTTCTTC. It encodes CASSKGLLWPAAEQFF.

J is TRBJ1-5 and V is TRBV19; D gene unclear. This CDR3 has 15 amino acids. V was trimmed by 8 bases and J by 5 bases, leaving 19 bases between them. Germline values: CDR1 LNHDA, CDR2 SQIVND (reference sequence). CDR3 loop: CASLDGPLRHQPQHF. CDR3 coding DNA: TGTGCCAGTCTGGACGGCCCTCTGAGGCATCAGCCCCAGCATTTT. Drawing the rest from reference TRBV19 and TRBJ1-5, the complete variable domain is DGGITQSPKYLFRKEGQNVTLSCEQNLNHDAMYWYRQDPGQGLRLIYYSQIVNDFQKGDIAEGYSVSREKKESFPLTVTSAQKNPTAFYLCASLDGPLRHQPQHFGDGTRLSIL.

The chain employs TRBV6-5 and TRBJ1-1; D is uncertain. CDR1 is MNHEY, CDR2 SVGAGI, per germline. The CDR3 has 15 amino acids. The V end was cut by 0 bases, the J end by 3 bases, with 11 bases between. CDR3 in amino acids: CASSYSLDGYTEAFF. CDR3 in DNA: TGTGCCAGCAGTTACTCGCTGGACGGATACACTGAAGCTTTCTTT.

The chain joins TRBV19 to TRBJ1-5, with a possible D match to TRBD1 (6 bases). The CDR3 is 14 residues long. V lost 2 bases and J 5 bases, leaving 10 bases between the germline ends. The germline V gene encodes CDR1 LNHDA and CDR2 SQIVND (reference sequence). CDR3 sequence reads: CASSIQGPYQPQHF. The CDR3 DNA is TGTGCCAGTAGTATACAGGGGCCATATCAGCCCCAGCATTTT.

The chain recombines TRBV4-1 with TRBJ2-1; no firm D call. Germline lookup yields CDR1 MGHRA and CDR2 YSYEKL. V was trimmed by 1 base and J by 8 bases, leaving 15 bases between them. This CDR3 has 15 residues. In DNA form, the CDR3 reads TGCGCCAGCAGCCAAGGAGCCCCCTCCCGGGATGAGCAGTTCTTC. Protein product: CASSQGAPSRDEQFF.

The CDR3 DNA reads as TGTGCCAGCAGTGAACGGGGGGTCGACGAGCAGTACTTC. As protein: CASSERGVDEQYF. The chain couples TRBV2 to TRBJ2-7; 7 positions agree with TRBD2. V lost 2 bases and J lost 5; bases outside the gene matches: 3. The CDR3 extends over 13 amino acids. CDR1 and CDR2 (germline): SNHLY, FYNNEI.